This TCR beta chain derives from a study of T cell repertoires in cytomegalovirus infection. The CDR3 totals 15 residues. V shed 5 bases and J shed 5 bases, with 15 bases lying between them. The V gene's germline CDR1 is SGHAT and CDR2 FQNNGV. With respect to this clonotype: Its specificity is not known.

In TCRdb, the reads were re-called with MiXCR into one record per CDR3 protein. The sample lists 680,000 or so distinct CDR3 sequences; around 30% were seen once. The receptor comes from a human donor in good health (CMV status not recorded). Some clones in this sample may be carry-over from other donors' samples. V and J are TRBV11-2 and TRBJ1-4; D unresolved. Sequencing used cultured PBMCs, obtained from culture after CMV antigen stimulation. The CDR3 region is CASSLNGQFNEKLFF. The CDR3 nucleotides are TGTGCCAGCAGCCTGAATGGCCAGTTCAATGAAAAACTGTTTTTT.